This TCR beta chain was retrieved from a study of shared clonotypes between healthy human individuals. Across the study: For every donor, three CD4 naive, three CD4 memory, two CD8 naive and one CD8 memory plates were used.

Broader study findings: Several donors shared approximately 5% of their naive CD4 clonotypes. Generation probabilities of non-shared clonotypes were lower (relative to those shared by all four donors).

Every subset had its genomic DNA shared out evenly among several immunoSEQ plates. Libraries were prepared by immunoSEQ multiplex PCR; TCRdb keeps only in-frame clonotypes and omits some of them. The table shows roughly 2 million clones, with 85% to 95% occurring only once. Turning to this clone: Its antigen is as yet unknown.

This CDR3 region has 14 residues. V lost 0 bases and J lost 5, with 11 bases in between. Per germline, CDR1 SGHKS and CDR2 YYEKEE (reference sequence). The specimen was naive CD4+ T cells sorted from blood. Sample subset: CD45RA+ positively selected. The sequence was obtained from a man between 18 and 29 years old in good health. V is TRBV5-5 and J is TRBJ2-5; maybe TRBD1 (5 bases). The CDR3 DNA reads as TGTGCCAGCAGCTTGGACAGGTCGAGGGAGACCCAGTACTTC. Translating gives CASSLDRSRETQYF.